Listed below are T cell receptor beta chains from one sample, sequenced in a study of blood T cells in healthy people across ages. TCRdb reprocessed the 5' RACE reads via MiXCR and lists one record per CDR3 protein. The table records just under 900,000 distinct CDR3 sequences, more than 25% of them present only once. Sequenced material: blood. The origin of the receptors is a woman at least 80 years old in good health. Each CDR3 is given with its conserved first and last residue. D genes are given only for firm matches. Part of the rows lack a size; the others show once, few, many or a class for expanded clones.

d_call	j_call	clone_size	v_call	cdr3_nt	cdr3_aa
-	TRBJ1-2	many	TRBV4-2	TGTGCCAGCAGCCAAGATTATACGGGCAAACAAGGCTACACCTTC	CASSQDYTGKQGYTF
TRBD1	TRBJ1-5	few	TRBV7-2	TGTGCCAGCACCCAGGGGGCCCATAGCAATCAGCCCCAGCATTTT	CASTQGAHSNQPQHF
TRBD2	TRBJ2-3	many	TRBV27	TGTGCCAGCATCGCTGGGGGGGGAGAGCCTAGCACAGATACGCAGTATTTT	CASIAGGGEPSTDTQYF
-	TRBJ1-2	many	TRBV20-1	TGCAGTGCTGCCGTGGAAACTAACTATGGCTACACCTTC	CSAAVETNYGYTF
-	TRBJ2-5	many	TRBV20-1	TGCAGTGCCGGGGGCAGGGGCCAAGAGACCCAGTACTTC	CSAGGRGQETQYF
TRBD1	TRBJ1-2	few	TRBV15	TGTGCCACCAGCAGAGTCCCGGGACAGGGACGTGACTATGGCTGCACCTTC	CATSRVPGQGRDYGCTF
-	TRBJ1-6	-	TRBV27	TGTGCCAGCAGTTTCTCAGGCGTTTATAATTCACCCCTCCACTTT	CASSFSGVYNSPLHF
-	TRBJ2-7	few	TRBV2	TGTGCCAGCAGTCGGGACTTAGCCTACGAGCAGTACTTC	CASSRDLAYEQYF
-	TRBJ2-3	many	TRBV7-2	TGTGCCAGCAGCCAGACCGGGACGATTAGCACAGATACGCAGTATTTT	CASSQTGTISTDTQYF
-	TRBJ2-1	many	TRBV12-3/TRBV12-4	TGTGCCAGCAGTGAACGGGAGTTCAATGAGCAGTTCTTC	CASSEREFNEQFF
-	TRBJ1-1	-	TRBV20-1	TGCAGTGCTAGTTTGAGGGGTAGCACTGAAGCTTTCTTT	CSASLRGSTEAFF
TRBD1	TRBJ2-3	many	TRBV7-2	TGTGCCAGCAGCCCATCCAGGGGGACCACAGATACGCAGTATTTT	CASSPSRGTTDTQYF
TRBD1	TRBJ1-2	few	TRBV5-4	TGTGCCAGCAGCTGGGGACAGAGCGGAGTTGGCTACACCTTC	CASSWGQSGVGYTF
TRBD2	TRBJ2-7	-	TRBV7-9	TGTGCCAGCAGTGCAGCGGGGGTTGGAGGGAATGAGCAGTACTTC	CASSAAGVGGNEQYF
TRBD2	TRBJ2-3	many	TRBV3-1	TGTGCCAGCAGCCACCGGACTAGCGGTAGCACAGATACGCAGTATTTT	CASSHRTSGSTDTQYF
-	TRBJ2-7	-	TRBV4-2	TGTGTCAGCAAGGGCCGCCCCGGGAACTCCTACGAGCAGTACTTC	CVSKGRPGNSYEQYF
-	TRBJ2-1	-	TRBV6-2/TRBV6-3	TGTGCCAGCAGCCCGAATCTAAGGACACGTTCAAGGGGGGGTGAGCAGTTCTTC	CASSPNLRTRSRGGEQFF
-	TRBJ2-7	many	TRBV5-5	TGTGCCAGCAGCCTCCGTCCGACAGGAGACAACGAGCAGTACTTC	CASSLRPTGDNEQYF
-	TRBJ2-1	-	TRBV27	TGTGCCAGCAGTTTAGAGGGGGATGAGCAGTTCTTC	CASSLEGDEQFF
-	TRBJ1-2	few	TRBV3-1	TGTGCCAGCAGCCAACCCGAGTACGGCTACACCTTC	CASSQPEYGYTF
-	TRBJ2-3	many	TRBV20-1	TGCAGTGCTAGACAGGCCCGGGCAGATACGCAGTATTTT	CSARQARADTQYF
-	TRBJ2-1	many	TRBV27	TGTGCCAGCAGTTATCTGGGCAGGGAGAATGAGCAGTTCTTC	CASSYLGRENEQFF
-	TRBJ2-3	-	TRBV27	TGTGCCAGCAGTTCCCAGGGTGCGGTAAAGACAGATACGCAGTATTTT	CASSSQGAVKTDTQYF
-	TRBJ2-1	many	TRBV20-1	TGCAGTGCTAGTTCTGGAATCTCCTACAATGAGCAGTTCTTC	CSASSGISYNEQFF
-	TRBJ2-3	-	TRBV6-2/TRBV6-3	TGTGCCAGCAGACCTCTTGGCACAGATACGCAGTATTTT	CASRPLGTDTQYF
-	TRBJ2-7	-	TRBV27	TGTGCCAGCAGTCCCGGGACTCGGCTTGGGGTCGAGCAGGACTTC	CASSPGTRLGVEQDF
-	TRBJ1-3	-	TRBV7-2	TGTGCCAGCAGCTTATGGGGGGGCTCTGGAAACACCATATATTTT	CASSLWGGSGNTIYF
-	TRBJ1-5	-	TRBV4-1	TGCGCCAGCAGCCAAGAGGGGGTAAATCAGCCCCAGCATTTT	CASSQEGVNQPQHF
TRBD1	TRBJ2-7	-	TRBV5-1	TGCGCCAGCAGGCAGGGGGCTTCAGACGAGCAGTACTTC	CASRQGASDEQYF
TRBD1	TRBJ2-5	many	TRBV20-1	TGCAGTGCTCGGGGACAGGGAACAGAGACCCAGTACTTC	CSARGQGTETQYF
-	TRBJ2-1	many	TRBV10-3	TGTGCCATCAGTGGCCAGGGAGGTGTCGGGAATGAGCAGTTCTTC	CAISGQGGVGNEQFF
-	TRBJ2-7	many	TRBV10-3	TGTGCCATCAGTGAGCGCGGGGTCTACGAGCAGTACTTC	CAISERGVYEQYF
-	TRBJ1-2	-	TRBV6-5	TGTGCCAGCAGTTCTGACAGGATCGACTATAGCTACACCTTC	CASSSDRIDYSYTF
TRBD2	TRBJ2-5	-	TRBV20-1	TGCAGTGCAGTGGGACTAGCGGGGGGGACCCAGTACTTC	CSAVGLAGGTQYF
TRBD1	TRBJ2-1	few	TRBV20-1	TGCAGTGGAGGGGGCAGGAACAATGAGCAGTTCTTC	CSGGGRNNEQFF
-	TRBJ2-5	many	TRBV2	TGTGCCAGCACTCCTATCGCCGGGATAGAGACCCAGTACTTC	CASTPIAGIETQYF
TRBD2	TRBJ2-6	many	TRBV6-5	TGTGCCGCGGGGGCTGGGGCCAACGTCCTGACTTTC	CAAGAGANVLTF
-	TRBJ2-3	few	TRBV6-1	TGTGCCAGCAGTGAATCTTACACAGATACGCAGTATTTT	CASSESYTDTQYF
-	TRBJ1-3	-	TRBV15	TGTGCCACCAGCAGAGATAGGGTCTCAGGAAACACCATATATTTT	CATSRDRVSGNTIYF
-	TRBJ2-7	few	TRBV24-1	TGTGCCACCAGTGATTTGTCTGGGAAGAGCCCCAATGAGCAGTACTTC	CATSDLSGKSPNEQYF
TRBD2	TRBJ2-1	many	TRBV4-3	TGCGCCAGCAGCCAAGAAACGGCGGGGGGGAACAATGAGCAGTTCTTC	CASSQETAGGNNEQFF
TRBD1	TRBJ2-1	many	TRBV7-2	TGTGCCAGCAGCTTAGCCCGGGACAGGGTGCCGGGGGAGCAGTTCTTC	CASSLARDRVPGEQFF
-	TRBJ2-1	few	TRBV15	TGTGCCACCAGCAGGACTAGTAATGAGCAGTTCTTC	CATSRTSNEQFF
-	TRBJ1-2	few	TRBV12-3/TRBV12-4	TGTGCCAGCAGTCAGGACCTAGCCTATGGCTACACCTTC	CASSQDLAYGYTF